These 32 T cell receptor beta chains originate from one sample sequenced in a study of vaccination effects on CD4 cells after COVID-19. Culture lasted about 10 days before CD4+ T cell isolation. It was between March and December 2020 that the person had a SARS-CoV-2 infection confirmed by PCR. Vaccination of participants consisted of two doses of either the BNT162b2 or mRNA-1273 vaccine. Antigen specificity for these receptors is unknown. The assay was immunoSEQ multiplex PCR, and TCRdb's table has in-frame clones only and misses some. The sample contains 35,000 to 45,000 clones, just over 75% of which appear only once. Sequenced here: CD4+ T cells from PBMCs cultured without peptide, sampled after COVID-19 vaccination. Receptor source: a human donor who had a prior SARS-CoV-2 infection.

This clone was found once. The V call is TRBV24-1, the J call TRBJ2-5; no firm D call. The CDR3 is made up of 18 amino acids. The ends were cut back, 3 bases at V and 2 bases at J, with 21 bases in the middle. CDR1 and CDR2 from the germline V gene are KGHDR and SFDVKD. This CDR3 is CATSDASPMYLTQETQYF. DNA for the CDR3: TGTGCCACCAGTGATGCCTCGCCAATGTACCTCACACAAGAGACCCAGTACTTC.

This rearrangement joins TRBV13 to TRBJ1-2, with 7 bases identical to TRBD1. Germline assignment: CDR1 PRHDT and CDR2 FYEKMQ (reference sequence). V gave up 5 bases and J gave up 0 bases; unmatched junction bases: 12. The CDR3 is made up of 17 amino acids. The CDR3, as DNA: TGTGCCAGCAGCACCATGACAGGGAGGACGACTAACTATGGCTACACCTTC. This gives the protein CASSTMTGRTTNYGYTF.

This clone showed up just once. This chain joins TRBV5-1 and TRBJ2-7; 8 bases match TRBD1. The CDR3 has 16 residues. The V and J ends lost 4 bases and 0 bases, in that order; junction bases with no gene match: 9. From germline, CDR1 is SGHRS and CDR2 YFSETQ. The CDR3 here is CASSHQGAGSSYEQYF. In DNA, the CDR3 is TGCGCCAGCAGCCATCAGGGGGCGGGGAGCTCCTACGAGCAGTACTTC.

The V gene is TRBV19, the J gene TRBJ2-3; D not certain. The CDR3 runs to 13 residues. Trimming left V 3 bases short and J 5 bases short, with 9 bases between. Germline loops: CDR1 LNHDA, CDR2 SQIVND (reference sequence). The CDR3 spells CASSILSGDTQYF. DNA of the CDR3: TGTGCCAGTAGTATTCTGTCTGGAGATACGCAGTATTTT.

The V and J genes are TRBV12-5 and TRBJ2-6, with 10 bases matching TRBD1. Germline-derived CDR1 and CDR2 are LGHNT and FRNRAP. The V segment lost 6 bases and the J segment 0 bases; nucleotides outside the gene matches: 8. CDR3 length equals 18 residues. The CDR3 region is CASGADRGLSSGANVLTF. CDR3 DNA sequence: TGTGCTAGTGGGGCAGACAGGGGGCTCTCCTCTGGGGCCAACGTCCTGACTTTC.

The chain joins TRBV28 to TRBJ1-2; no reliable D call. V shed 6 bases and J shed 0 bases, with 5 bases lying between them. This CDR3 has 12 amino acids. CDR1 MDHEN and CDR2 SYDVKM come from the germline V gene. Here the CDR3 reads CASRTSNYGYTF. DNA for the CDR3: TGTGCCAGCAGAACTTCTAACTATGGCTACACCTTC.

This sequence joins TRBV19 and TRBJ2-3; D remains ambiguous. V was clipped by 0 bases and J by 0 bases, with 4 bases between them. The CDR3 runs 14 residues. Looked up from germline, CDR1 is LNHDA and CDR2 is SQIVND (reference sequence). For the CDR3, the DNA is TGTGCCAGTAGTATAGAGGCCAGCACAGATACGCAGTATTTT. Its protein product is CASSIEASTDTQYF. The variable domain in full, completed from reference TRBV19 and TRBJ2-3, reads DGGITQSPKYLFRKEGQNVTLSCEQNLNHDAMYWYRQDPGQGLRLIYYSQIVNDFQKGDIAEGYSVSREKKESFPLTVTSAQKNPTAFYLCASSIEASTDTQYFGPGTRLTVL.

The genes are TRBV6-5 and TRBJ2-3; 9 bases are shared with TRBD1. The V and J ends lost 5 bases and 7 bases, in that order; junction bases with no gene match: 7. Germline values: CDR1 MNHEY, CDR2 SVGAGI. This CDR3 comprises 14 residues. The CDR3 is CASSMDRGRNTQYF. The CDR3 region has the DNA TGTGCCAGCAGTATGGACAGGGGTAGGAATACGCAGTATTTT.

The rearrangement uses TRBV15 and TRBJ2-2, with 10 bases aligning to TRBD2. Germline lookup yields CDR1 LNHNV and CDR2 YYDKDF (reference sequence). There are 16 residues in the CDR3. After removal of 5 bases from V and 6 bases from J, the junction contained 9 bases not matched to a gene. The CDR3 sequence is CATSSGTSDRPGELFF. The CDR3 DNA reads as TGTGCCACCAGCTCCGGGACTAGCGATCGCCCCGGGGAGCTGTTTTTT.

J is TRBJ2-2 and V is TRBV5-1; 13 positions agree with TRBD2. The V segment lost 0 bases and the J segment 0 bases; nucleotides outside the gene matches: 5. The CDR3 runs 19 residues. Germline loops: CDR1 SGHRS, CDR2 YFSETQ. The CDR3 here is CASSLGRLAGGPNTGELFF. CDR3 nucleotides: TGCGCCAGCAGCTTGGGCCGACTAGCGGGAGGACCGAACACCGGGGAGCTGTTTTTT. Based on the CDR3 plus reference TRBV5-1 and TRBJ2-2, the full variable domain is KAGVTQTPRYLIKTRGQQVTLSCSPISGHRSVSWYQQTPGQGLQFLFEYFSETQRNKGNFPGRFSGRQFSNSRSEMNVSTLELGDSALYLCASSLGRLAGGPNTGELFFGEGSRLTVL.

V usage is TRBV20-1 and J usage is TRBJ2-5; no definite D call. There are 13 residues in the CDR3. Germline V gene data show CDR1 as DFQATT and CDR2 as SNEGSKA (reference sequence). V was trimmed by 3 bases and J by 5 bases, leaving 13 bases between them. The CDR3 region has the DNA TGCAGTGCTAGTGTTCAGATCTCCGAGACCCAGTACTTC. This codes for CSASVQISETQYF.

The chain combines TRBV4-1 with TRBJ1-1; no definite D call. This CDR3 comprises 14 residues. Germline V gene data show CDR1 as MGHRA and CDR2 as YSYEKL. Trimming pared 0 bases from V and 3 bases from J, leaving 8 bases between. CDR3 nucleotide sequence: TGCGCCAGCAGCCAAGATCACCGAGACACTGAAGCTTTCTTT. This encodes CASSQDHRDTEAFF.

The rearrangement joins TRBV29-1 to TRBJ2-1; 7 nucleotides line up with TRBD2. The CDR3 has 16 residues. Germline loops: CDR1 SQVTM, CDR2 ANQGSEA. V shed 4 bases and J 6 bases; nucleotides not matched to a gene: 15. The chain's CDR3 is CSVGGGAGVLSNEQFF. As DNA, the CDR3 is TGCAGCGTTGGCGGGGGAGCTGGGGTCTTAAGCAATGAGCAGTTCTTC.

This rearrangement joins TRBV5-1 to TRBJ2-3, with 10 positions matching TRBD1. Germline lookup yields CDR1 SGHRS and CDR2 YFSETQ. This CDR3 has 15 residues. After removal of 6 bases from V and 2 bases from J, the junction contained 6 bases not matched to a gene. The CDR3 nucleotides are TGCGCCAGCATAAAAGACAGGGGGCTCACAGATACGCAGTATTTT. This codes for CASIKDRGLTDTQYF.

The CDR3 sequence: CASSPPGERQYF. Here the CDR3 DNA reads TGTGCCAGCAGTCCGCCCGGTGAAAGGCAGTATTTT. The gene calls are TRBV27 and TRBJ2-3; no reliable D call. The CDR3 contains 12 residues. The V end was cut by 5 bases, the J end by 11 bases, with 14 bases between. CDR1 MNHEY and CDR2 SMNVEV come from the germline V gene (reference sequence).

This sequence joins TRBV2 and TRBJ2-1; 7 positions agree with TRBD1. The CDR3 has 16 amino acids. J gave up 0 bases and V 4 bases, and 6 bases lay outside the gene matches. Germline loops: CDR1 SNHLY, CDR2 FYNNEI. The CDR3 here is CASSVQGQSSYNEQFF. CDR3 coding DNA: TGTGCCAGCAGTGTCCAGGGACAGAGCTCCTACAATGAGCAGTTCTTC.

This chain links TRBV2 with TRBJ2-7; D might be TRBD2 (5 bases). The germline gives CDR1 SNHLY, CDR2 FYNNEI. The V and J ends lost 2 bases and 1 base respectively, with 9 bases between them. This CDR3 has 14 residues. CDR3 in amino acids: CASSERSGSYEQYF. The CDR3 nucleotides are TGTGCCAGCAGTGAAAGAAGCGGATCCTACGAGCAGTACTTC.

The DNA of the CDR3 is TGTGCCACCAGCAGAGGACGAACCGGGACAGGAAAAGAGACCCAGTACTTC. Protein product: CATSRGRTGTGKETQYF. V usage is TRBV15 and J usage is TRBJ2-5; 8 bases align to TRBD1. This CDR3 is 17 amino acids long. Germline-derived CDR1 and CDR2 are LNHNV and YYDKDF (reference sequence). V trimming: 1 base; J trimming: 3 bases; junction bases outside the gene matches: 10.

This rearrangement joins TRBV19 to TRBJ2-7; D remains unclear. The germline V and J ends were trimmed by 5 bases and 0 bases, with 11 bases remaining between them. Germline lookup yields CDR1 LNHDA and CDR2 SQIVND (reference sequence). This CDR3 region has 14 residues. The CDR3 loop is CASSSPGSSYEQYF. CDR3 nucleotide sequence: TGTGCCAGTAGTTCTCCAGGAAGCTCCTACGAGCAGTACTTC.

The chain has TRBV5-1 and TRBJ2-1; possible D gene TRBD1, 5 bases. Germline CDR1 reads SGHRS; CDR2 reads YFSETQ. Trimming took 0 bases from V and 5 from J, leaving 18 bases between them. The CDR3 extends over 17 amino acids. CDR3 in DNA: TGCGCCAGCAGCTTGGATGGGCTAGGGGATCGGGACAATGAGCAGTTCTTC. Translated: CASSLDGLGDRDNEQFF.

This chain uses TRBV9 with TRBJ2-2; D might be TRBD1 (6 bases). The CDR3 has 16 amino acids. V was cut by 4 bases and J by 2 bases, with 15 bases left in between. CDR1 and CDR2 (germline): SGDLS, YYNGEE. CDR3 region: CASSPDSRVNTGELFF. The CDR3 DNA reads as TGTGCCAGCAGCCCGGACAGTCGGGTTAACACCGGGGAGCTGTTTTTT.

V gene TRBV2 combines with J gene TRBJ1-1; 7 nucleotides match TRBD1. The junction had 3 bases not matched to a gene; V was cut back by 7 bases and J by 7 bases. Germline V gives CDR1 SNHLY, CDR2 FYNNEI. This CDR3 has 11 amino acids. This CDR3 reads CASNRDSEAFF. CDR3 coding DNA: TGTGCCAGCAACAGGGACAGTGAAGCTTTCTTT. Variable domain in full (rest from reference TRBV2 and TRBJ1-1): EPEVTQTPSHQVTQMGQEVILRCVPISNHLYFYWYRQILGQKVEFLVSFYNNEISEKSEIFDDQFSVERPDGSNFTLKIRSTKLEDSAMYFCASNRDSEAFFGQGTRLTVV.

The V gene is TRBV7-9, the J gene TRBJ2-7; 8 positions agree with TRBD2. The CDR3 is made up of 15 amino acids. Germline CDR1 reads SEHNR; CDR2 reads FQNEAQ (reference sequence). V gave up 4 bases and J gave up 8 bases; unmatched junction bases: 13. This CDR3 reads CASSSGGGGATQQYF. Here the CDR3 DNA reads TGTGCCAGCAGCTCCGGGGGGGGCGGAGCTACGCAGCAGTACTTC.

The chain carries TRBV2 and TRBJ2-3, with 11 bases that match TRBD1. With V trimmed by 6 bases and J by 5 bases, 7 bases remained unmatched. This CDR3 is 15 amino acids long. CDR1 is SNHLY, CDR2 FYNNEI, per germline. The CDR3 DNA reads TGTGCCAGCAGCATGGACAGGGGGCGGTTAGATACGCAGTATTTT. Its translation: CASSMDRGRLDTQYF.

The gene calls are TRBV4-2 and TRBJ2-5; D may be TRBD1 (5 bases). Germline-derived CDR1 and CDR2 are LGHNA and YNFKEQ. This CDR3 region has 17 residues. Trimming removed 1 base from V and 4 bases from J, with 19 bases in between. The CDR3 reads CASSQVSRGQGRETQYF. CDR3 in DNA: TGTGCCAGCAGCCAAGTTTCCCGCGGCCAGGGCAGAGAGACCCAGTACTTC.

This clone was recorded a few times. V gene TRBV12-3 or TRBV12-4 combines with J gene TRBJ1-6, with no clear D. Trimming cost V 6 bases and J 10 bases, with 10 bases left between them. The CDR3 covers 12 residues. The CDR3: CASSRPLSPLHF. CDR3 coding DNA: TGTGCCAGCAGCCGACCTTTATCACCCCTCCACTTT.

This chain uses TRBV2 with TRBJ2-1; no definite D call. Looked up from germline, CDR1 is SNHLY and CDR2 is FYNNEI. This CDR3 spans 15 amino acids. Trimming shortened V by 7 bases and J by 3 bases, and 16 bases separated the two germline ends. The CDR3 spells CASKGRGFFYNEQFF. The CDR3, as DNA: TGTGCCAGCAAAGGACGCGGCTTTTTCTACAATGAGCAGTTCTTC.

This chain uses TRBV2 with TRBJ1-3; D remains unclear. The ends were cut back, 6 bases at V and 8 bases at J, with 11 bases in the middle. The CDR3 is 12 amino acids. Germline assignment: CDR1 SNHLY and CDR2 FYNNEI. DNA for the CDR3: TGTGCCAGCAGGGAGGCCGGATACACCATATATTTT. It is translated as CASREAGYTIYF.

This sequence joins TRBV7-9 and TRBJ2-2, with D possibly TRBD2 on 6 matching bases. Trimming pared 4 bases from V and 5 bases from J, leaving 17 bases between. From germline, CDR1 is SEHNR and CDR2 FQNEAQ (reference sequence). The CDR3 consists of 16 residues. The CDR3 reads CASSSARGKRTGELFF. The CDR3 DNA reads as TGTGCCAGCAGCTCCGCCCGGGGGAAGAGGACCGGGGAGCTGTTTTTT.

The sample holds one count of this clone. V is TRBV4-2 and J is TRBJ2-3, with 9 nucleotides matching TRBD2. CDR3 length: 17 amino acids. Germline lookup yields CDR1 LGHNA and CDR2 YNFKEQ. V shed 0 bases and J 1 base; nucleotides not matched to a gene: 5. The CDR3 region is CASSQDLASGGTDTQYF. In nucleotides, the CDR3 is TGTGCCAGCAGCCAAGATTTAGCTAGCGGGGGCACAGATACGCAGTATTTT.

The chain links TRBV5-1 to TRBJ2-5; D is uncertain. Between the trimmed V and J ends, which lost 6 bases and 3 bases, there was a span of 15 bases. CDR3 length: 14 residues. From germline, CDR1 is SGHRS and CDR2 YFSETQ. The CDR3 loop reads CASNSYRLEETQYF. CDR3 coding DNA: TGCGCCAGCAACTCTTATAGGCTAGAAGAGACCCAGTACTTC.

This rearrangement joins TRBV11-2 to TRBJ1-4, with 8 bases fitting TRBD1. Germline V gene sequence: CDR1 SGHAT, CDR2 FQNNGV. The CDR3 extends over 16 amino acids. Unmatched junction bases numbered 10, after V lost 4 bases and J lost 6 bases. In DNA form, the CDR3 reads TGTGCCAGCAGCTCAAGGCGACAGGGGCGGGATGAAAAACTGTTTTTT. It is translated as CASSSRRQGRDEKLFF.